This TCR beta chain emerged from a study of blood T cell repertoires in COVID-19. Data came from immunoSEQ multiplex PCR; TCRdb stores just in-frame clones and leaves some out. The sample yields approximately 670,000 clones, 75% to 90% seen once. The CDR3 consists of 11 residues. CDR1 is GTSNPN and CDR2 is SVGIG in the germline V gene (reference sequence). The sample was peripheral blood. The TCR comes from a woman aged 18-29 years with acute or convalescent COVID-19. This rearrangement joins TRBV30 to TRBJ2-7; the match to TRBD1 covers 7 bases. The CDR3 protein is CARDSSYEQYF. The CDR3 bases are TGTGCGAGGGACAGCTCCTACGAGCAGTACTTC.